Each of the 23 T cell receptor beta chains below was sequenced from the same sample in a study of radiotherapy plus CTLA-4 blockade in lung cancer. Only in-frame clones appear in the TCRdb table, and some are missing; sequencing was by immunoSEQ multiplex PCR. The profile covers 81,000 or so clones, with about 79% appearing a single time and 22% taken by the ten largest. Material: peripheral blood, obtained from a patient treated with radiotherapy plus ipilimumab. These receptors were collected from a human donor with non-small cell lung cancer whose response to radiotherapy plus ipilimumab could not be evaluated. Some clones in this sample may be carry-over from other donors' samples.

The chain carries TRBV28 and TRBJ1-6, with no clear D. V was shortened by 6 bases and J by 12 bases, with 12 bases between the two germline ends. The CDR3 is made up of 12 amino acids. The germline CDR1 and CDR2 sequences are MDHEN and SYDVKM. CDR3 nucleotides: TGTGCCAGCAGCCCGCCTCGGGGACCCCTCCACTTT. Amino acid sequence: CASSPPRGPLHF.

This chain joins TRBV5-1 and TRBJ1-3, with 8 bases identical to TRBD1. The CDR3 extends over 16 amino acids. The germline CDR1 and CDR2 sequences are SGHRS and YFSETQ. V was clipped by 4 bases and J by 0 bases; unmatched bases: 6. CDR3 DNA: TGCGCCAGCAGCCTGGGACAGGCGTACTCTGGAAACACCATATATTTT. Translation: CASSLGQAYSGNTIYF. The complete variable domain, with remaining parts taken from reference TRBV5-1 and TRBJ1-3, reads KAGVTQTPRYLIKTRGQQVTLSCSPISGHRSVSWYQQTPGQGLQFLFEYFSETQRNKGNFPGRFSGRQFSNSRSEMNVSTLELGDSALYLCASSLGQAYSGNTIYFGEGSWLTVV.

This chain uses TRBV6-4 with TRBJ2-3; 8 nucleotides line up with TRBD2. The CDR3 is 14 residues long. Germline V gene sequence: CDR1 MRHNA, CDR2 SNTAGT. V lost 5 bases and J lost 4; bases outside the gene matches: 5. This CDR3 reads CASSLAGRPDTQYF. The CDR3 DNA reads as TGTGCCAGCAGTTTAGCGGGACGCCCAGATACGCAGTATTTT.

The rearrangement links TRBV27 to TRBJ2-7; 7 bases align to TRBD1. Trimming cost V 5 bases and J 12 bases; bases outside gene matches: 19. The germline gives CDR1 MNHEY, CDR2 SMNVEV (reference sequence). The CDR3 covers 15 residues. CDR3 region: CASSPTGDGYPGRYF. The DNA of the CDR3 is TGTGCCAGCAGTCCAACAGGGGACGGGTACCCTGGGAGGTACTTC.

DNA of the CDR3: TGTGCCAGCAGCTTAGGTGGGGGGACCATCAACGAGCAGTACTTC. Protein: CASSLGGGTINEQYF. The chain links TRBV7-2 to TRBJ2-7, with D possibly being TRBD2 (6 bases). Between the trimmed V and J ends, which lost 1 base and 5 bases, there was a span of 15 bases. The CDR3 covers 15 residues. Germline CDR1 and CDR2: SGHTA and FQGNSA.

This clone was detected once. The J gene is TRBJ2-6, the V gene TRBV18, with 7 positions matching TRBD1. Germline loops: CDR1 KGHSH, CDR2 LQKENI. The V gene end was trimmed by 3 bases and the J gene end by 2 bases; junction bases not matched to a gene: 13. The CDR3 covers 19 residues. The CDR3 spells CASSPLLDRFITGANVLTF. The CDR3 region has the DNA TGTGCCAGCTCACCCTTACTGGACAGGTTTATAACTGGGGCCAACGTCCTGACTTTC.

The chain carries TRBV5-1 and TRBJ1-6; D gene uncertain. Per the germline V gene, CDR1 is SGHRS and CDR2 is YFSETQ. The CDR3 totals 12 residues. Trimming took 5 bases from V and 8 from J, leaving 8 bases between them. This CDR3 is CASRVGDSPLHF. The CDR3 DNA reads as TGCGCCAGCAGGGTCGGGGATTCACCCCTCCACTTT.

This clone was seen only a few times. The rearrangement links TRBV4-3 to TRBJ1-3; D remains unclear. This CDR3 has 15 residues. The germline gives CDR1 LGHNA, CDR2 YSLEER. Trimming stripped 0 bases from V and 4 bases from J, with 10 bases between. CDR3 loop: CASSQEKLHGNTIYF. CDR3 nucleotide sequence: TGCGCCAGCAGCCAAGAGAAACTCCACGGAAACACCATATATTTT.

The chain has TRBV4-1 and TRBJ2-7, with 7 bases that match TRBD2. V shed 1 base and J 2 bases; nucleotides not matched to a gene: 11. CDR1 MGHRA and CDR2 YSYEKL come from the germline V gene. The CDR3 is made up of 17 amino acids. CDR3 residues: CASSQVSHGEGPYEQYF. The CDR3 DNA is TGCGCCAGCAGCCAAGTTTCCCACGGGGAGGGACCCTACGAGCAGTACTTC.

The rearrangement joins TRBV27 to TRBJ2-7; TRBD1 might be the D (6 bases). The CDR3 has 15 amino acids. Germline V gene data show CDR1 as MNHEY and CDR2 as SMNVEV (reference sequence). Trimming took off 5 bases at V and 7 bases at J, with 21 bases between the two ends. The chain's CDR3 is CASSRVGAPAGEQYF. The CDR3 DNA follows: TGTGCCAGCAGTAGGGTGGGGGCCCCGGCTGGGGAGCAGTACTTC.

The table lists this clone with a count of one. The J gene is TRBJ2-5, the V gene TRBV5-1; TRBD1 matches at 9 bases. This CDR3 comprises 14 residues. With V trimmed by 4 bases and J by 3 bases, 4 bases remained unmatched. The V gene's germline CDR1 is SGHRS and CDR2 YFSETQ. CDR3 nucleotides: TGCGCCAGCAGCCTCGGACAGGGGAAAGAGACCCAGTACTTC. This codes for CASSLGQGKETQYF.

The chain couples TRBV6-5 to TRBJ2-6; D call uncertain. Germline V lookup: CDR1 MNHEY, CDR2 SVGAGI. There are 15 residues in the CDR3. The V end lost 5 bases, the J end lost 0 bases, and 8 bases lay between the germline ends. The CDR3: CASSREYSGANVLTF. CDR3 in DNA: TGTGCCAGCAGTCGAGAGTACTCTGGGGCCAACGTCCTGACTTTC.

This clone showed up just a few times. The V call is TRBV10-3, the J call TRBJ1-2; 7 positions agree with TRBD1. V was pared by 3 bases and J by 2 bases, with 3 bases of the junction left unmatched. The CDR3 runs to 14 residues. Per germline, CDR1 ENHRY and CDR2 SYGVKD. CDR3 bases: TGTGCCATCAGTGACGGGGACAGAAACTATGGCTACACCTTC. Its protein is CAISDGDRNYGYTF.

This clone turned up a few times. This sequence joins TRBV28 and TRBJ2-5, with 8 positions matching TRBD1. Trimming took 6 bases from V and 4 from J; bases not matched to a gene: 7. Germline CDR1 is MDHEN and CDR2 is SYDVKM. This CDR3 has 14 amino acids. CDR3 nucleotides: TGTGCCAGCAGAGACCAGGGGGCGCGAGAGACCCAGTACTTC. Translated, it gives CASRDQGARETQYF.

This clone was seen only once. The V call is TRBV2, the J call TRBJ1-6; 8 bases fit TRBD1. The length of the CDR3 is 15 residues. V was pared by 1 base and J by 10 bases, with 6 bases of the junction left unmatched. CDR1 is SNHLY, CDR2 FYNNEI, per germline. CDR3 nucleotide sequence: TGTGCCAGCAGTGAAGGGATGACAGGGGTGTCACCCCTCCACTTT. This gives the protein CASSEGMTGVSPLHF.

The chain is built from TRBV4-1 and TRBJ1-1; no clear D gene. Germline lookup yields CDR1 MGHRA and CDR2 YSYEKL. The CDR3 runs 13 residues. V lost 1 base and J 3 bases, leaving 6 bases between the germline ends. CDR3 in DNA: TGCGCCAGCAGCCAAGGTCAGTACACTGAAGCTTTCTTT. The encoded protein is CASSQGQYTEAFF.

This chain links TRBV4-3 with TRBJ2-7, with 7 bases matching TRBD2. The CDR3 covers 13 residues. With V trimmed by 4 bases and J by 6 bases, 6 bases remained unmatched. Per the germline V gene, CDR1 is LGHNA and CDR2 is YSLEER. CDR3 bases: TGCGCCAGCAGCCTTAACTGGGGGGGCGAGCAGTACTTC. It yields the protein CASSLNWGGEQYF.

This chain uses TRBV27 with TRBJ2-4; TRBD1 agrees at 8 bases. The J segment lost 15 bases and the V segment lost 3 bases, leaving 13 bases of the junction unmatched. Germline V gene data show CDR1 as MNHEY and CDR2 as SMNVEV (reference sequence). The CDR3 runs 14 residues. CDR3 loop: CASSLQGATNMRYF. Here the CDR3 DNA reads TGTGCCAGCAGTTTGCAGGGGGCGACTAATATGCGGTACTTC.

The chain has TRBV7-9 and TRBJ1-5, with D uncertain. CDR1 is SEHNR and CDR2 is FQNEAQ in the germline V gene (reference sequence). The CDR3 has 13 amino acids. V lost 5 bases and J 4 bases, leaving 9 bases between the germline ends. The CDR3 protein is CASSGQANQPQHF. The CDR3 DNA follows: TGTGCCAGCAGCGGGCAGGCTAATCAGCCCCAGCATTTT.

This clone was seen only a few times. The chain is built from TRBV7-9 and TRBJ1-2; D is undetermined. Germline values: CDR1 SEHNR, CDR2 FQNEAQ (reference sequence). The CDR3 consists of 13 residues. Between the trimmed V and J ends, which lost 1 base and 5 bases, there was a span of 8 bases. For the CDR3, the DNA is TGTGCCAGCAGCTTAGGGCATGAATATGGCTACACCTTC. Translating it yields CASSLGHEYGYTF.

The chain combines TRBV7-2 with TRBJ2-3, with a weak D call TRBD2 (5 bases). The CDR3 consists of 16 residues. CDR1 SGHTA and CDR2 FQGNSA come from the germline V gene. The ends were cut back, 5 bases at V and 1 base at J, with 16 bases in the middle. CDR3 protein: CASSGEGRVGTDTQYF. The CDR3 DNA is TGTGCCAGCAGCGGAGAGGGTAGGGTAGGCACAGATACGCAGTATTTT.

The chain carries TRBV5-1 and TRBJ1-5; D is perhaps TRBD1 (5 bases). Germline loops: CDR1 SGHRS, CDR2 YFSETQ. CDR3 length: 13 amino acids. Between the trimmed V and J ends, which lost 2 bases and 2 bases, there was a span of 5 bases. The CDR3: CASSLQGNQPQHF. Written as DNA, the CDR3 is TGCGCCAGCAGCTTACAGGGCAATCAGCCCCAGCATTTT.

The chain carries TRBV27 and TRBJ1-2; no firm D call. Germline V CDR1 and CDR2: MNHEY, SMNVEV (reference sequence). Deletions cut 5 bases from V and 4 bases from J, with 11 bases between. The CDR3 covers 13 residues. The CDR3 sequence is CASSPWALYGYTF. The CDR3 DNA sequence: TGTGCCAGCAGTCCTTGGGCCCTCTATGGCTACACCTTC.